The source of this T cell receptor (beta chain) is a study of T-cell memory formation after mild COVID-19. Broader study findings: CD4+ contracting clones lay mainly in CM and EM, CD8+ ones in EMRA. Second-wave clones reaching peak frequency on day 37 lacked confirmed SARS-CoV-2 specificity.

Only a few counts were recorded for this clonotype. Antigen unknown. Trimming shortened V by 2 bases and J by 0 bases, and 13 bases separated the two germline ends. This CDR3 spans 16 amino acids. Looked up from germline, CDR1 is LGHDT and CDR2 is YNNKEL (reference sequence). TCRdb re-called the 5' RACE reads through MiXCR, storing one row per CDR3 protein. The sample has 550,000 to 650,000 distinct CDR3 sequences; roughly 17% are singletons. The specimen was PBMCs or a T cell subset sorted from them (not recorded which). The chain has TRBV3-1 and TRBJ2-5; D uncertain. The receptor comes from an adult woman who had mild COVID-19 (a few samples of this study predate the infection). Cell type and time point are not known. The CDR3 here is CASSQTDRLYQETQYF. Here the CDR3 DNA reads TGTGCCAGCAGCCAAACGGACCGGCTGTACCAAGAGACCCAGTACTTC.